These T cell receptor beta chains were read from a single sample in a study of prognosis after radiotherapy for stage I lung cancer. TCRdb re-called the multiplex PCR reads through MiXCR, storing one row per CDR3 protein. Among around 27,000 distinct CDR3 sequences, around 29% were seen once, and the ten largest hold around 10%. This specimen was PBMCs, taken before or after stereotactic body radiation therapy (not recorded which). The receptors here all came from a donor aged 50 or older with non-small cell lung cancer. Each CDR3 is given with its conserved first and last residue. The D gene is left open where the match is weak. Clone size is not always given. Where it is, it says once, few, many or a class for expanded clones.

>TRBD1|few|TRBV12-3/TRBV12-4|TRBJ2-3
TGTGCCCGCAGTTTAGGCGCAGGGGGCGGAGATACGCAGTATTTT
CARSLGAGGGDTQYF
>.|.|TRBV13|TRBJ1-3
TGTGCCAGCAGCTTATTGGGGTTGATTGTGGACACCATATACTTT
CASSLLGLIVDTIYF
>TRBD1|many|TRBV28|TRBJ2-2
TGTGCCAGCAGTCTCCCGGGACAGGGTAACACCGGGGAGCTGTTTTTT
CASSLPGQGNTGELFF
>.|.|TRBV7-3|TRBJ2-3
TGTGCCAGCAGCTCCGGACTCCTAGCCCGCACAGATACGCAGTATTTT
CASSSGLLARTDTQYF
>TRBD2|many|TRBV9|TRBJ2-1
TGTGCCAGCAGCTACAACACCAGAAGGGCGGGAGGGGGGACTGAGCAGTTCTTC
CASSYNTRRAGGGTEQFF
>.|medium-sized|TRBV6-1|TRBJ2-5
TGTGCCAGCAGTGAAGTCGAAAGGGGGGCCGAGACCCAGTACTTC
CASSEVERGAETQYF
>TRBD2|many|TRBV13|TRBJ2-2
TGTGCCAGCAGCTTCACGACTAGCGGGACGTCTGGCGGGGAGCTGTTTTTT
CASSFTTSGTSGGELFF
>.|many|TRBV30|TRBJ2-7
TGTGCCTGGAGTGGGAGCGGCAGAGCCTACGAGCAGTACTTC
CAWSGSGRAYEQYF
>.|many|TRBV20-1|TRBJ1-1
TGCAGTGCGGGCGCGGGTTATGCTGAAGCTTTCTTT
CSAGAGYAEAFF
>.|many|TRBV20-1|TRBJ2-1
TGCAGTGCTAGAGATTTGGGGGTCTACAATGAGCAGTTCTTC
CSARDLGVYNEQFF
>TRBD2|many|TRBV5-5|TRBJ2-1
TGTGCCAGCAGCGGGGCGTGGGGGGGCAATGAGCAGTTCTTC
CASSGAWGGNEQFF
>TRBD1|many|TRBV4-1|TRBJ2-3
TGCGCCAGCAGCCAGGGGACAGGGGGCACAGATACGCAGTATTTT
CASSQGTGGTDTQYF
>.|many|TRBV7-8|TRBJ2-3
TGTGCCAGCAGCTTGGGAATGTTAGCGGGCACAGATACGCAGTATTTT
CASSLGMLAGTDTQYF
>.|many|TRBV20-1|TRBJ2-4
TGCAGTGCTAGAGAGGGGCGAGATGCCAAAAACATTCAGTACTTC
CSAREGRDAKNIQYF
>.|.|TRBV6-1|TRBJ2-7
TGTGCCAGCAGCCGGACTGAGCAATACGAGCAGCACTTC
CASSRTEQYEQHF
>.|many|TRBV6-5|TRBJ2-5
TGTGCCAGCAGTTTCAGGACAGATCAAGAGACCCAGTACTTC
CASSFRTDQETQYF
>TRBD1|many|TRBV9|TRBJ1-4
TGTGCCAGCAGCGCAGGACAGGGTTTCATTAATGAAAAACTGTTTTTT
CASSAGQGFINEKLFF
>TRBD2|many|TRBV7-8|TRBJ2-1
TGTGCCAGCAGCCGTCCTAGCGGGGGGGAGGGTGAGCAGTTCTTC
CASSRPSGGEGEQFF
>.|many|TRBV19|TRBJ2-3
TGTGCCAGTAGTATAGGAGGCACAGATACGCAGTATTTT
CASSIGGTDTQYF
>TRBD2|many|TRBV10-3|TRBJ2-7
TGTGCCATCAGGTATCGGGGGGGCCACGAGCAGTACTTC
CAIRYRGGHEQYF
>TRBD2|many|TRBV7-2|TRBJ2-3
TGTGCCAGCAGCCAAGGACTAGCGGGAGGGCAACAGTATTTT
CASSQGLAGGQQYF
>.|.|TRBV19|TRBJ2-1
TGTGCCAGTAGTAATAGGGAGGCTTCCTTATACAATGAGCAGTTCTTC
CASSNREASLYNEQFF
>.|many|TRBV28|TRBJ1-3
TGTGCCAGCAGCGCAGGGGTTGGGTACACCATATATTTT
CASSAGVGYTIYF
>TRBD2|many|TRBV5-4|TRBJ2-1
TGTGCCAGCAGCCCGGGACTAGCGGGGGATAATGAGCAGTTCTTC
CASSPGLAGDNEQFF
>TRBD2|many|TRBV19|TRBJ2-7
TGTGCCAGTAGCCTATACGCCGGACTAGCGGGTGTCGAGCAGTACTTC
CASSLYAGLAGVEQYF
>.|many|TRBV20-1|TRBJ1-2
TGCAGTGCTAGGGTAGGGAGGGGGAACTATGGCTACACCTTC
CSARVGRGNYGYTF
>TRBD2|many|TRBV30|TRBJ2-5
TGTGCCTGGAAAATAGCGGGAGGGCTGGGGGAGACCCAGTACTTC
CAWKIAGGLGETQYF
>.|many|TRBV30|TRBJ2-3
TGTGCCTGGAGTGTAGGTGCCCAGACGACAGATACGCAGTATTTT
CAWSVGAQTTDTQYF
>.|many|TRBV28|TRBJ2-7
TGTGCCAGCAGTTTCGTACCGCAGGCATCACTCTACGAGCAGTACTTC
CASSFVPQASLYEQYF
>TRBD1|.|TRBV20-1|TRBJ2-3
TGCAGTGCTAAGGTCCTTGAGACAGGGGGCGTCACAGATACGCAGTATTTT
CSAKVLETGGVTDTQYF
>.|.|TRBV6-1|TRBJ2-7
TGTGCCAGCAGTGAAAGGTGGGCAGGAAAAGAGCAGTACTTC
CASSERWAGKEQYF
>TRBD2|many|TRBV24-1|TRBJ2-3
TGTGCCACCAGTGATTCGGGGACTAGCGGATACTATACGCAGTATTTT
CATSDSGTSGYYTQYF
>.|many|TRBV6-1|TRBJ1-5
TGTGCCAGCAGACCCAGGGTAGCTAGCAATCAGCCCCAGCATTTT
CASRPRVASNQPQHF
>.|.|TRBV6-2/TRBV6-3|TRBJ2-7
TGTGCCAGCTCCGTTCGGGGATACGAGCAGTACTTC
CASSVRGYEQYF
>.|.|TRBV2|TRBJ1-1
TGTGCCAGCATCCCACGACACGACACGCGTACTGAAGCTTTCTTT
CASIPRHDTRTEAFF
>.|many|TRBV6-2/TRBV6-3|TRBJ2-1
TGTGCCAGCAGTTACATGGTGGATGAGCAGTTCTTC
CASSYMVDEQFF
>.|many|TRBV20-1|TRBJ2-5
TGCAGTGCCCCCTCCGGTGGGGAGACCCAGTACTTC
CSAPSGGETQYF
>.|many|TRBV28|TRBJ1-1
TGTGCCAGCAGCGACGACAGGTTTCAGGAGGCTTTCTTT
CASSDDRFQEAFF
>.|many|TRBV11-2|TRBJ2-7
TGTGCCACTGAGGGACTCCAATTCTACGAGCAGTACTTC
CATEGLQFYEQYF
>TRBD1|many|TRBV5-1|TRBJ1-4
TGCGCCAGCAGCTTGGTAGGGGGCAGTGAAAAACTGTTTTTT
CASSLVGGSEKLFF
>TRBD1|.|TRBV5-4|TRBJ2-7
TGTGCCAGCAGCTTACGGGACAGTTTGGGGCAGTACTTC
CASSLRDSLGQYF
>.|many|TRBV6-1|TRBJ2-7
TGTGCCAGCATCCGAGGGGGTGGCTACGAGCAGTACTTC
CASIRGGGYEQYF
>TRBD2|many|TRBV4-1|TRBJ2-1
TGCGCCAGCAGCCAAGAGGCCGGGACTAGCGGGAAGAATGAGCAGTTCTTC
CASSQEAGTSGKNEQFF
>.|.|TRBV18|TRBJ1-1
TGTGCCAGCTCACCACTCAGAGACACTGAAGCTTTCTTT
CASSPLRDTEAFF
>TRBD2|many|TRBV9|TRBJ2-2
TGTGCCAGCAGCGTAGACCCCGGACTAGCGGGAGGCGGGGAGCTGTTTTTT
CASSVDPGLAGGGELFF
>.|many|TRBV6-1|TRBJ2-3
TGTGCCAGCAGCACCCCTGGGGGAGATACGCAGTATTTT
CASSTPGGDTQYF
>TRBD2|many|TRBV20-1|TRBJ2-1
TGCAGTGCTAGACTAGCGGTTCTCTCAGGTCGGGAGTTCTTC
CSARLAVLSGREFF